The clone carrying this T cell receptor (beta chain) was seen repeatedly, ten times or more. Antigen unknown. TCRdb re-analysed the reads in MiXCR, keeping a single row per CDR3 protein. The sample includes roughly 500,000 distinct CDR3 sequences, approximately 10% of them seen just once. The CDR3 is 15 residues long. Germline-derived CDR1 and CDR2 are SGHNT and YYREEE (reference sequence). V lost 0 bases and J lost 6; bases outside the gene matches: 5. The data stem from a study of T cell repertoires in cytomegalovirus infection. As for the study in general: Both CMV infection and a matching HLA type were indicated by public TCR beta signatures.

Points from the study as a whole: CMV-specific TCR beta clonotypes restricted by HLA-C were the ones dominating the ex vivo response. Adding up the frequency of public TCR beta families identified people who carried CMV plus the relevant HLA.

Specimen: PBMCs. V gene TRBV5-4 combines with J gene TRBJ2-1; 8 nucleotides line up with TRBD2. The source is a human donor in good health (CMV status not recorded). Some clones in this sample may be carry-over from other donors' samples. The DNA of the CDR3 is TGTGCCAGCAGCTTGGAACGGGAGGGTTTCAATGAGCAGTTCTTC. It encodes CASSLEREGFNEQFF.